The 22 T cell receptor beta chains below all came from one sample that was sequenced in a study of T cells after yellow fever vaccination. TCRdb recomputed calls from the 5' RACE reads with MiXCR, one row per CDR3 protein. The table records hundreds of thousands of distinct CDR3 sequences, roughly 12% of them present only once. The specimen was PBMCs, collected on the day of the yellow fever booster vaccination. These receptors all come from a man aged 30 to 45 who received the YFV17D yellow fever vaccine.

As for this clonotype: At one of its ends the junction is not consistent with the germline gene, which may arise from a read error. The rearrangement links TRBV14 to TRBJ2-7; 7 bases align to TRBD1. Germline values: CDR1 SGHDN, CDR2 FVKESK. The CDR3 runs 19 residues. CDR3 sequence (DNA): TGTGCCAGCAGCCAAAGGACAGGCTACGAAAAGGGGTCCTCCCACGAGCAGTACTTC. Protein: CASSQRTGYEKGSSHEQYF.

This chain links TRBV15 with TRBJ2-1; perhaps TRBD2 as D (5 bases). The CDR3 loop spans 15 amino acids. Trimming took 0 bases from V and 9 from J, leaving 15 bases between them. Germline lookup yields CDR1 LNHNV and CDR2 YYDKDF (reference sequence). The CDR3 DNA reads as TGTGCCACCAGCAGAGAGGGAATCGCGGGTAGTGAGCAGTTCTTC. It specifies CATSREGIAGSEQFF.

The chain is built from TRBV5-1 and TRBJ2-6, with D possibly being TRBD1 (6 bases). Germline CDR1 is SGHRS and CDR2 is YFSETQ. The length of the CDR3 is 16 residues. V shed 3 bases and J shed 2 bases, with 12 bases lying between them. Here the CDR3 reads CASSSITGTGANVLTF. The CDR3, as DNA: TGCGCCAGCAGCTCTATAACAGGGACTGGGGCCAACGTCCTGACTTTC.

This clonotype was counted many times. For the CDR3, the DNA is TGTGCCAGCAGCTTGAGAAGCGGGTCTCTCACAGATACGCAGTATTTT. Protein sequence: CASSLRSGSLTDTQYF. The rearrangement joins TRBV7-2 to TRBJ2-3; D perhaps matches TRBD2 (6 bases). The germline CDR1 and CDR2 sequences are SGHTA and FQGNSA. The CDR3 runs 16 residues. Trimming removed 3 bases from V and 2 bases from J, with 15 bases in between.

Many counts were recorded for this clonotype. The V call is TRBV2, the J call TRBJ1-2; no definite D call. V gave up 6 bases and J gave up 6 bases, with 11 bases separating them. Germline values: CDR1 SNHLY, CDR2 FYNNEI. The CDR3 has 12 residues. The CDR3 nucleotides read TGTGCCAGCAGGATAACAGAGAATGGCTACACCTTC. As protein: CASRITENGYTF.

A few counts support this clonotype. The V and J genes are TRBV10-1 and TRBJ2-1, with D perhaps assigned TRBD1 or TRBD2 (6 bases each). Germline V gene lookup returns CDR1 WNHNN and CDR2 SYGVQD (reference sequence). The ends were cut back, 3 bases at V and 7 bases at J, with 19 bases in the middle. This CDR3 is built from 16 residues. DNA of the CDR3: TGCGCCAGCAGTGAAAAAGGGTGGTTAGGGGGGAATGAGCAGTTCTTC. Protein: CASSEKGWLGGNEQFF.

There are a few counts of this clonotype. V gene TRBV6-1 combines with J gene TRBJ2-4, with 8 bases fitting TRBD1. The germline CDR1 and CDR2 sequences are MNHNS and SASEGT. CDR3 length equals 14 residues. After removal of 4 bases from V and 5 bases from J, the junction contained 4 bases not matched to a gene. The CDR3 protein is CASSGRGQENIQYF. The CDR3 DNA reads TGTGCCAGCAGTGGTCGGGGACAGGAAAACATTCAGTACTTC.

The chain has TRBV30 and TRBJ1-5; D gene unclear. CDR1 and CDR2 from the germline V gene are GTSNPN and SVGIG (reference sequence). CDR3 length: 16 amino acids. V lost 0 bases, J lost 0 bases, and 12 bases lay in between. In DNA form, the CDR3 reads TGTGCCTGGAGTGTCGCCCCCCGATATAGCAATCAGCCCCAGCATTTT. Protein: CAWSVAPRYSNQPQHF.

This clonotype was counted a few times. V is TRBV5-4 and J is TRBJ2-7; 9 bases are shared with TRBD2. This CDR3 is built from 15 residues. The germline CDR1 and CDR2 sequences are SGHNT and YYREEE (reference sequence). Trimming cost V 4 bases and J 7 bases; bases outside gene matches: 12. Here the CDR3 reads CASSRGRTSAGEQYF. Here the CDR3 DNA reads TGTGCCAGCAGCCGCGGTCGGACTAGCGCTGGAGAGCAGTACTTC. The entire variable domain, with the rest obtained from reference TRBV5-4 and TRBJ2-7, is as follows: ETGVTQSPTHLIKTRGQQVTLRCSSQSGHNTVSWYQQALGQGPQFIFQYYREEENGRGNFPPRFSGLQFPNYSSELNVNALELDDSALYLCASSRGRTSAGEQYFGPGTRLTVT.

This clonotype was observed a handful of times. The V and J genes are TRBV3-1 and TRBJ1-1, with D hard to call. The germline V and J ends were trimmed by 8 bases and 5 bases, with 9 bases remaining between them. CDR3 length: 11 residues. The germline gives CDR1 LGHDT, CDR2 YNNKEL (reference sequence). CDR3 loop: CASAQGTEAFF. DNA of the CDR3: TGTGCCAGCGCCCAAGGGACTGAAGCTTTCTTT.

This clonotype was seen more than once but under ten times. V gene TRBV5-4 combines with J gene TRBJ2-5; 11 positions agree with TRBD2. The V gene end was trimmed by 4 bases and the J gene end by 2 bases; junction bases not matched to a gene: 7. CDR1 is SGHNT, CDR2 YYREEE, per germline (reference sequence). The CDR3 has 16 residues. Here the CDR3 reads CASSQGTSGWQETQYF. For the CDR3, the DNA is TGTGCCAGCAGCCAAGGGACTAGCGGATGGCAAGAGACCCAGTACTTC.

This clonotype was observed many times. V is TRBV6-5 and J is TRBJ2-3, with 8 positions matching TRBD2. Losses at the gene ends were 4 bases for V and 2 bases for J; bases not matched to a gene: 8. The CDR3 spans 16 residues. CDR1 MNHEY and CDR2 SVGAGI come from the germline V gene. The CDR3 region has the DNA TGTGCCAGCAGTTTGTTTAGCGGGAAGCCCACAGATACGCAGTATTTT. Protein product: CASSLFSGKPTDTQYF.

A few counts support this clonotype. In nucleotides, the CDR3 is TGCAGTGCTAGTCGGCGACTAGCGGATTCCTACGAGCAGTACTTC. Its translation is CSASRRLADSYEQYF. The chain has TRBV20-1 and TRBJ2-7; 9 bases line up with TRBD2. V lost 3 bases to trimming and J lost 1 base; unmatched junction nucleotides: 7. The CDR3 runs 15 residues. Germline lookup yields CDR1 DFQATT and CDR2 SNEGSKA (reference sequence).

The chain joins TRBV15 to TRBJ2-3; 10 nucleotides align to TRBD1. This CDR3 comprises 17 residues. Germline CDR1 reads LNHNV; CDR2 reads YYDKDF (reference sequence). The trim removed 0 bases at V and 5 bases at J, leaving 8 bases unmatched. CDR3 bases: TGTGCCACCAGCAGAGACCTCGACAGGGGGCGGGAAGATACGCAGTATTTT. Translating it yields CATSRDLDRGREDTQYF. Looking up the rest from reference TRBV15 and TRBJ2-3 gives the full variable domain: DAMVIQNPRYQVTQFGKPVTLSCSQTLNHNVMYWYQQKSSQAPKLLFHYYDKDFNNEADTPDNFQSRRPNTSFCFLDIRSPGLGDTAMYLCATSRDLDRGREDTQYFGPGTRLTVL.

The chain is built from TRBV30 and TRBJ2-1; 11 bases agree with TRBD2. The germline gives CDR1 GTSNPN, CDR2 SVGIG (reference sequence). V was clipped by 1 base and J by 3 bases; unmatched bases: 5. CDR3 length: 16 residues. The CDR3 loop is CAWSGRLAGNYNEQFF. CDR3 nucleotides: TGTGCCTGGAGTGGAAGACTAGCGGGGAACTACAATGAGCAGTTCTTC.

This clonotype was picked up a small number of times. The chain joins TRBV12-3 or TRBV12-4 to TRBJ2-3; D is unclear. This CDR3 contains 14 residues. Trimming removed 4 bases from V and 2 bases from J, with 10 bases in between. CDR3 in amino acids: CASSWSAITDTQYF. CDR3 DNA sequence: TGTGCCAGCAGTTGGAGCGCAATCACAGATACGCAGTATTTT.

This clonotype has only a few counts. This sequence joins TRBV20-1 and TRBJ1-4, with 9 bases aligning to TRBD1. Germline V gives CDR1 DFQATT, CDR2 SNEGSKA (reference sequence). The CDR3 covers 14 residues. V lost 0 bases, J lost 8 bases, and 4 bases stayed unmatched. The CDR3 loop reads CSAREGTGMEKLFF. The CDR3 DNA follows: TGCAGTGCTAGAGAAGGGACAGGGATGGAAAAACTGTTTTTT.

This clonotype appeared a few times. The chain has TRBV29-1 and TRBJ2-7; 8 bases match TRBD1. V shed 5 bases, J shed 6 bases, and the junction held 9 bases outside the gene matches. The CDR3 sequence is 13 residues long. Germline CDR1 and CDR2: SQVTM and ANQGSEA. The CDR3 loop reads CSVSRGLGGEQYF. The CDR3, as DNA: TGCAGCGTTAGCAGGGGGCTAGGGGGCGAGCAGTACTTC.

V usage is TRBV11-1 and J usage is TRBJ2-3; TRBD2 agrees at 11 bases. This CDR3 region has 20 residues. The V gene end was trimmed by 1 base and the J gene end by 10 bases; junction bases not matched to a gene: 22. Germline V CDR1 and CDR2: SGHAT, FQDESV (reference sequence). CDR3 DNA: TGTGCCAGCAGCTTAGGCTCTGTAGCGGGAGGGCCCCGGCGGGGTATCGCGCAGTATTTT. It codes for CASSLGSVAGGPRRGIAQYF. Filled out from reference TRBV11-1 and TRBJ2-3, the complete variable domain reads EAEVAQSPRYKITEKSQAVAFWCDPISGHATLYWYRQILGQGPELLVQFQDESVVDDSQLPKDRFSAERLKGVDSTLKIQPAELGDSAMYLCASSLGSVAGGPRRGIAQYFGPGTRLTVL.

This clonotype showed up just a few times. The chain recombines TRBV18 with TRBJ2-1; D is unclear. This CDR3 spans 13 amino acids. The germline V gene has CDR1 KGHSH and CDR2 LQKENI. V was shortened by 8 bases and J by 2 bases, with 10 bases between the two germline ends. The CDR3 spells CASSPQTYNEQFF. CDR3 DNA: TGTGCCAGCAGCCCACAAACCTACAATGAGCAGTTCTTC.

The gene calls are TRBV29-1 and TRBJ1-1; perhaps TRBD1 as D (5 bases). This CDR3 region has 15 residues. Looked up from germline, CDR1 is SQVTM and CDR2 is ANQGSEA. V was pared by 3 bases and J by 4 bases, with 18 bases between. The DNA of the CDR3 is TGCAGCGTTGAGAAGGGGATCCGGGGGGGCACTGAAGCTTTCTTT. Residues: CSVEKGIRGGTEAFF.

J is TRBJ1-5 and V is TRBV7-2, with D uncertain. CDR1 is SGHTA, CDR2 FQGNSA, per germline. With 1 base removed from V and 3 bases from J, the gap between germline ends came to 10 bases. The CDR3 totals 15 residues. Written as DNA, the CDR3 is TGTGCCAGCAGCTTAGAGGCAGAGAACAATCAGCCCCAGCATTTT. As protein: CASSLEAENNQPQHF.